The 21 T cell receptor beta chains presented below share a single source sample, sequenced in a study of cytomegalovirus exposure and HLA in healthy donors. The study ran its PCR with 60 Vbeta and 13 Jbeta primers. Clones were read by immunoSEQ multiplex PCR, and TCRdb kept only the in-frame ones, dropping some. Among about 210,000 clones, roughly four fifths were seen once, and the ten largest hold 3.4%. The sample comprised PBMCs. The receptors were gathered from a man in his forties in good health and CMV-seropositive.

The chain joins TRBV29-1 to TRBJ2-3; 7 nucleotides agree with TRBD1. CDR1 is SQVTM and CDR2 is ANQGSEA in the germline V gene. CDR3 length: 14 amino acids. J was trimmed by 4 bases and V by 7 bases; bases with no gene match: 11. The CDR3 reads CSARRGNYPDTQYF. CDR3 bases: TGCAGCGCCCGCAGGGGGAATTACCCAGATACGCAGTATTTT.

The chain joins TRBV7-6 to TRBJ1-2, with D hard to call. V lost 1 base, J lost 1 base, and 7 bases lay in between. This CDR3 is 14 amino acids long. Germline-derived CDR1 and CDR2 are SGHVS and FNYEAQ. The DNA of the CDR3 is TGTGCCAGCAGCTTAGGTGCGGATAACTATGGCTACACCTTC. Protein sequence: CASSLGADNYGYTF. Full variable domain (outside the CDR3, taken from reference TRBV7-6 and TRBJ1-2): GAGVSQSPRYKVTKRGQDVALRCDPISGHVSLYWYRQALGQGPEFLTYFNYEAQQDKSGLPNDRFSAERPEGSISTLTIQRTEQRDSAMYRCASSLGADNYGYTFGSGTRLTVV.

This clone was observed a handful of times. The V and J genes are TRBV27 and TRBJ1-5, with 11 bases matching TRBD1. J gave up 3 bases and V 5 bases, and 0 bases lay outside the gene matches. This CDR3 spans 14 amino acids. The germline gives CDR1 MNHEY, CDR2 SMNVEV (reference sequence). The DNA of the CDR3 is TGTGCCAGCAGTGGACAGGGGGCCAATCAGCCCCAGCATTTT. It codes for CASSGQGANQPQHF.

This clone turned up a few times. V usage is TRBV21-1 and J usage is TRBJ2-7; the DNA was not compared with TRBD1, the D call given in the table. TRBV21-1 is described as a pseudogene. This CDR3 spans 14 amino acids. In DNA, the CDR3 is TGTGCCAGCAGCCCCGAGGGACACCCAACGGAGCAGTACTTC. Translated: CASSPEGHPTEQYF.

The rearrangement joins TRBV9 to TRBJ2-5; 14 positions agree with TRBD2. Germline loops: CDR1 SGDLS, CDR2 YYNGEE. The CDR3 consists of 15 residues. The V gene end was trimmed by 3 bases and the J gene end by 4 bases; junction bases not matched to a gene: 2. The CDR3 spells CASSAGTSGGETQYF. CDR3 nucleotide sequence: TGTGCCAGCAGCGCCGGGACTAGCGGGGGAGAGACCCAGTACTTC.

V is TRBV29-1 and J is TRBJ2-1; 7 positions match TRBD2. Looked up from germline, CDR1 is SQVTM and CDR2 is ANQGSEA. This CDR3 is built from 14 residues. V lost 4 bases, J lost 3 bases, and 6 bases stayed unmatched. The chain's CDR3 is CSVAAGPFYNEQFF. The CDR3 DNA follows: TGCAGCGTTGCAGCGGGACCCTTCTACAATGAGCAGTTCTTC.

The sample holds a few counts of this clone. The CDR3 DNA reads as TGTGCCACCAGCAGAGATCGTTGGACACTAGCGGGAGGGCCAAAGCCTTCGGGATCCTACGAGCAGTACTTC. Translating it yields CATSRDRWTLAGGPKPSGSYEQYF. The rearrangement uses TRBV15 and TRBJ2-7; 13 bases are shared with TRBD2. Germline CDR1 is LNHNV and CDR2 is YYDKDF (reference sequence). The CDR3 covers 24 residues. V was clipped by 0 bases and J by 1 base; unmatched bases: 24.

This chain connects TRBV6-6 to TRBJ2-7; D perhaps matches TRBD2 (7 bases). Per germline, CDR1 MNHNY and CDR2 SVGAGI (reference sequence). The CDR3 has 15 amino acids. V lost 2 bases and J lost 5, with 16 bases in between. The CDR3: CASSYDAGARDEQYF. The CDR3 DNA follows: TGTGCCAGCAGTTACGATGCGGGGGCTAGGGACGAGCAGTACTTC.

This chain links TRBV19 with TRBJ2-3; 8 bases fit TRBD2. The CDR3 contains 14 residues. With 10 bases clipped from V and 3 bases from J, the junction kept 9 bases outside the gene matches. The V gene's germline CDR1 is LNHDA and CDR2 SQIVND (reference sequence). CDR3 nucleotide sequence: TGTGCCACCTCGGGAGCTAGCGGGACAGATACGCAGTATTTT. As protein: CATSGASGTDTQYF.

The rearrangement links TRBV4-2 to TRBJ2-7; the match to TRBD1 covers 7 bases. Trimming removed 2 bases from V and 3 bases from J; junction bases left unmatched: 4. The germline V gene encodes CDR1 LGHNA and CDR2 YNFKEQ. The CDR3 is 14 amino acids. Written as DNA, the CDR3 is TGTGCCAGCAGCCAACCGGGACAGAACTACGAGCAGTACTTC. Amino acids: CASSQPGQNYEQYF.

The rearrangement uses TRBV19 and TRBJ2-7; D may be TRBD1 (5 bases). Germline V gene data show CDR1 as LNHDA and CDR2 as SQIVND (reference sequence). The length of the CDR3 is 14 residues. The V gene lost 5 bases and the J gene lost 0 bases, with 11 bases spanning the gap. The CDR3 coding sequence is TGTGCCAGTAGTCCCAGGGCAGGCTCCTACGAGCAGTACTTC. It yields the protein CASSPRAGSYEQYF. Full variable domain (remainder filled in from reference TRBV19 and TRBJ2-7): DGGITQSPKYLFRKEGQNVTLSCEQNLNHDAMYWYRQDPGQGLRLIYYSQIVNDFQKGDIAEGYSVSREKKESFPLTVTSAQKNPTAFYLCASSPRAGSYEQYFGPGTRLTVT.

J is TRBJ2-2 and V is TRBV2; no firm D call. V was pared by 6 bases and J by 6 bases, with 11 bases between. CDR1 and CDR2 (germline): SNHLY, FYNNEI. The CDR3 loop spans 13 amino acids. The CDR3 reads CASSFSKSGELFF. The CDR3 nucleotides are TGTGCCAGCAGCTTTTCTAAGTCCGGGGAGCTGTTTTTT.

This chain joins TRBV6-1 and TRBJ2-7; 7 positions agree with TRBD1. CDR3 length: 16 residues. V trimming: 3 bases; J trimming: 0 bases; junction bases outside the gene matches: 8. The germline V gene has CDR1 MNHNS and CDR2 SASEGT. The CDR3 sequence: CASSELGTAISYEQYF. CDR3 sequence (DNA): TGTGCCAGCAGTGAGCTCGGGACAGCGATCTCCTACGAGCAGTACTTC.

This chain links TRBV19 with TRBJ2-5; D is perhaps TRBD1 (6 bases). Germline assignment: CDR1 LNHDA and CDR2 SQIVND (reference sequence). Between the trimmed V and J ends, which lost 6 bases and 4 bases, there was a span of 12 bases. The CDR3 covers 13 residues. CDR3 bases: TGTGCCAGTAGAACAGGGCCGAGAGAGACCCAGTACTTC. Protein product: CASRTGPRETQYF.

This rearrangement joins TRBV5-6 to TRBJ2-2, with D perhaps TRBD1 (6 bases). CDR1 and CDR2 from the germline V gene are SGHDT and YYEEEE. Trimming left V 5 bases short and J 3 bases short, with 20 bases between. The CDR3 is 17 amino acids. The CDR3 DNA sequence: TGTGCCAGCAGTTTGAGGGGGTTGATTGGAGACACCGGGGAGCTGTTTTTT. Its translation: CASSLRGLIGDTGELFF.

The chain employs TRBV2 and TRBJ1-1; D possibly corresponds to TRBD1 (6 bases). The CDR3 sequence is 14 residues long. Germline CDR1 and CDR2: SNHLY and FYNNEI. V lost 6 bases and J lost 0, with 11 bases in between. The CDR3 DNA follows: TGTGCCAGCAGGCGGACAGCAATGAACACTGAAGCTTTCTTT. Translated, it gives CASRRTAMNTEAFF.

This sequence joins TRBV5-1 and TRBJ1-1, with 9 bases lining up with TRBD1. Germline V gene sequence: CDR1 SGHRS, CDR2 YFSETQ. The CDR3 consists of 13 residues. The ends lost 3 bases at V and 5 bases at J; junction bases unmatched: 2. CDR3 loop: CASSSGQGTEAFF. The DNA of the CDR3 is TGCGCCAGCAGCTCCGGACAGGGGACTGAAGCTTTCTTT.

The V call is TRBV10-3, the J call TRBJ2-7, with 10 bases matching TRBD2. The germline V gene encodes CDR1 ENHRY and CDR2 SYGVKD. CDR3 length: 14 residues. J was trimmed by 4 bases and V by 3 bases; bases with no gene match: 3. For the CDR3, the DNA is TGTGCCATCAGTGACACTAGCGGGGCTTACGAGCAGTACTTC. This encodes CAISDTSGAYEQYF.

The chain combines TRBV4-3 with TRBJ2-4; 12 nucleotides line up with TRBD2. V dropped 0 bases and J dropped 0; count of bases not matched to a gene: 6. Germline CDR1 LGHNA, CDR2 YSLEER. The CDR3 contains 19 residues. CDR3 coding DNA: TGCGCCAGCAGCCAAGATTGGACTAGCGGGATCCTAGCCAAAAACATTCAGTACTTC. Its protein is CASSQDWTSGILAKNIQYF.

The chain combines TRBV10-3 with TRBJ2-7; D is possibly TRBD1 (5 bases). With 8 bases removed from V and 3 bases from J, the gap between germline ends came to 17 bases. This CDR3 is 14 amino acids long. Germline lookup yields CDR1 ENHRY and CDR2 SYGVKD. CDR3 bases: TGTGCCATCGGGCAAAGGGGCCAGAACTACGAGCAGTACTTC. This sequence encodes CAIGQRGQNYEQYF.

This clone came up a few times. The chain uses TRBV7-2 and TRBJ2-7; 7 bases match TRBD2. The CDR3 has 14 residues. Trimming cost V 0 bases and J 5 bases; bases outside gene matches: 4. Germline V gene lookup returns CDR1 SGHTA and CDR2 FQGNSA. The CDR3 coding sequence is TGTGCCAGCAGCTTAGCGGGAGGGCCCCACGAGCAGTACTTC. It yields the protein CASSLAGGPHEQYF.